These T cell receptor beta chains were read from a single sample in a study of blood T cell repertoires in COVID-19. The repertoire was sequenced with immunoSEQ multiplex PCR; TCRdb's copy has only in-frame clones and lacks some. Of 150,000 to 200,000 clones in the sample, roughly 78% are singletons; the top ten hold 6.5% to 8%. What was sequenced was peripheral blood. The receptors here all came from a man aged 65 to 79 with active or convalescent COVID-19. CDR3s include the opening cysteine and the closing phenylalanine or tryptophan. Fields, in order: D gene, V gene, CDR3 protein. D genes are given only for firm matches.

d_gene: TRBD1; v_gene: TRBV5-1; CDR3aa: CASSPRTGFYEQYF
d_gene: .; v_gene: TRBV5-1; CDR3aa: CASSYRPDSRSYNEQFF
d_gene: TRBD1; v_gene: TRBV27; CDR3aa: CASSPGDRSYSYEQYF
d_gene: .; v_gene: TRBV5-6; CDR3aa: CASSTPGIPYSGNTIYF
d_gene: TRBD1; v_gene: TRBV5-1; CDR3aa: CASSPGQGYGYTF
d_gene: TRBD1; v_gene: TRBV6-1; CDR3aa: CASSTGQGSYGYTF
d_gene: .; v_gene: TRBV4-1; CDR3aa: CASSQDESPAVAYEQYF
d_gene: .; v_gene: TRBV6-1; CDR3aa: CASSEGSTGYEAFF
d_gene: TRBD2; v_gene: TRBV9; CDR3aa: CASSATGGPLETQYF
d_gene: TRBD1; v_gene: TRBV27; CDR3aa: CATRIGTGGSYEQYF
d_gene: TRBD2; v_gene: TRBV7-2; CDR3aa: CASSLGDYMGTQYF
d_gene: .; v_gene: TRBV5-6; CDR3aa: CASSLGVGGRELFF
d_gene: .; v_gene: TRBV3-1/TRBV3-2; CDR3aa: CASSQDLLRGGIGQPQHF
d_gene: TRBD2; v_gene: TRBV9; CDR3aa: CASSVEHAYSGGPQETQYF
d_gene: .; v_gene: TRBV20-1; CDR3aa: CSASGGLAYTEAFF
d_gene: TRBD2; v_gene: TRBV11-2; CDR3aa: CASSLDGPWLAVDNEQFF
d_gene: .; v_gene: TRBV3-1/TRBV3-2; CDR3aa: CASSPRGGYGYTF
d_gene: .; v_gene: TRBV10-3; CDR3aa: CAISETTPNTEAFF
d_gene: .; v_gene: TRBV10-1; CDR3aa: CASSEPGQPQHF
d_gene: TRBD2; v_gene: TRBV25-1; CDR3aa: CASHGASGVLREQYF
d_gene: TRBD2; v_gene: TRBV18; CDR3aa: CASSPYPRGTSGGAYNEQFF
d_gene: .; v_gene: TRBV5-6; CDR3aa: CASSLGPKGDYGYTF
d_gene: TRBD1; v_gene: TRBV12-5; CDR3aa: CASGAHQGDETEAFF
d_gene: TRBD1; v_gene: TRBV4-3; CDR3aa: CASSQGQGNEKLFF
d_gene: .; v_gene: TRBV6-2/TRBV6-3; CDR3aa: CASSYLQERAGEQFF
d_gene: .; v_gene: TRBV30; CDR3aa: CAWSVNGEGIIVF
d_gene: .; v_gene: TRBV4-3; CDR3aa: CASSQEASSANTQYF
d_gene: .; v_gene: TRBV5-6; CDR3aa: CASTWAGVRTEAFF
d_gene: TRBD2; v_gene: TRBV7-2; CDR3aa: CASSPSGASSYEQYF
d_gene: .; v_gene: TRBV7-2; CDR3aa: CASSLDFYGYTF
d_gene: TRBD2; v_gene: TRBV19; CDR3aa: CASMRGGQDEQFF
d_gene: .; v_gene: TRBV19; CDR3aa: CASWTRGIYGYTF
d_gene: TRBD2; v_gene: TRBV9; CDR3aa: CASTRGGGRASDGELFF
d_gene: TRBD2; v_gene: TRBV6-2/TRBV6-3; CDR3aa: CASSPLAGAEQFF
d_gene: .; v_gene: TRBV11-2; CDR3aa: CASSLVSAGWNNSPLHF
d_gene: TRBD1; v_gene: TRBV5-1; CDR3aa: CASSPRTGDGELFF
d_gene: .; v_gene: TRBV5-6; CDR3aa: CASSLNSGTEAFF
d_gene: .; v_gene: TRBV11-2; CDR3aa: CASSRVDQPQHF
d_gene: TRBD1; v_gene: TRBV6-6; CDR3aa: CASSYGQGGGNTEAFF
d_gene: .; v_gene: TRBV6-1; CDR3aa: CASSDGAYEQYF
d_gene: TRBD1; v_gene: TRBV6-6; CDR3aa: CATTRDRDSPLHF
d_gene: .; v_gene: TRBV30; CDR3aa: CAWVTVTYGYTF
d_gene: .; v_gene: TRBV2; CDR3aa: CASTPVKNYGYTF
d_gene: .; v_gene: TRBV18; CDR3aa: CASSLGRGPNTEAFF
d_gene: .; v_gene: TRBV5-1; CDR3aa: CASSLGQDNTGELFF
d_gene: .; v_gene: TRBV6-2/TRBV6-3; CDR3aa: CASSSLETGELFF
d_gene: TRBD1; v_gene: TRBV3-1/TRBV3-2; CDR3aa: CASSPTGVGGETQYF
d_gene: TRBD2; v_gene: TRBV2; CDR3aa: CASSLGLAGTGELFF
d_gene: TRBD1; v_gene: TRBV5-4; CDR3aa: CASRPGQGRTEAFF
d_gene: .; v_gene: TRBV27; CDR3aa: CASSPQGLGGYTF
d_gene: TRBD1; v_gene: TRBV7-8; CDR3aa: CASSLGGRGLNTEAFF
d_gene: TRBD1; v_gene: TRBV5-1; CDR3aa: CASSSPGQGTEAFF
d_gene: TRBD2; v_gene: TRBV9; CDR3aa: CASSGVLSSGEQFF
d_gene: .; v_gene: TRBV5-1; CDR3aa: CASKNLPSGNTEAFF
d_gene: TRBD1; v_gene: TRBV5-1; CDR3aa: CASSNGTGAETQYF